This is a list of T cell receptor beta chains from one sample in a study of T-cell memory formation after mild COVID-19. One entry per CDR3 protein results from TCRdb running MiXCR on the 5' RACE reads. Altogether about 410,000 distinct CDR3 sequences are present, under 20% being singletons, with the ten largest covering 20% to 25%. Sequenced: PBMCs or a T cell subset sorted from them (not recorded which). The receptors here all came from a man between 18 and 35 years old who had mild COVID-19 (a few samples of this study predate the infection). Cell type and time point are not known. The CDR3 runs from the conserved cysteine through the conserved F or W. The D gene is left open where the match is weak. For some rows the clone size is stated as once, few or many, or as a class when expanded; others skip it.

cdr3_aa: CASRDRGNNQPQHF
cdr3_nt: TGTGCCAGCAGGGACAGGGGGAACAATCAGCCCCAGCATTTT
j_call: TRBJ1-5
v_call: TRBV6-8
clone_size: -
d_call: TRBD1

cdr3_aa: CASKILPATGELFF
cdr3_nt: TGCGCCAGCAAGATCCTCCCGGCCACCGGGGAGCTGTTTTTT
j_call: TRBJ2-2
v_call: TRBV5-1
clone_size: -
d_call: -

cdr3_aa: CASCRDSYSYNEQFF
cdr3_nt: TGTGCCAGCTGCCGGGACAGCTACTCCTACAATGAGCAGTTCTTC
j_call: TRBJ2-1
v_call: TRBV6-2/TRBV6-3
clone_size: few
d_call: TRBD1

cdr3_aa: CASKVQVGWTEAFF
cdr3_nt: TGCGCCAGCAAAGTGCAGGTCGGTTGGACTGAAGCTTTCTTT
j_call: TRBJ1-1
v_call: TRBV5-1
clone_size: -
d_call: -

cdr3_aa: CASSRGQAFSYNEQFF
cdr3_nt: TGCGCCAGCAGCCGAGGGCAGGCCTTCTCCTACAATGAGCAGTTCTTC
j_call: TRBJ2-1
v_call: TRBV4-3
clone_size: -
d_call: -

cdr3_aa: CASSHSPDRGTQYF
cdr3_nt: TGTGCCAGCAGCCATTCCCCGGACAGGGGTACGCAGTATTTT
j_call: TRBJ2-3
v_call: TRBV7-9
clone_size: many
d_call: TRBD1

cdr3_aa: CASSVDEGLGKNIQYF
cdr3_nt: TGTGCCAGCAGCGTAGACGAGGGGCTGGGCAAAAACATTCAGTACTTC
j_call: TRBJ2-4
v_call: TRBV9
clone_size: -
d_call: -

cdr3_aa: CSVEWGNTEAFF
cdr3_nt: TGCAGCGTTGAATGGGGGAACACTGAAGCTTTCTTT
j_call: TRBJ1-1
v_call: TRBV29-1
clone_size: few
d_call: -

cdr3_aa: CAISELDRVPNEQFF
cdr3_nt: TGTGCCATCAGTGAGTTGGACAGGGTCCCCAATGAGCAGTTCTTC
j_call: TRBJ2-1
v_call: TRBV10-3
clone_size: few
d_call: TRBD1

cdr3_aa: CASSFQGYGYTF
cdr3_nt: TGCGCCAGCAGCTTCCAGGGGTATGGCTACACCTTC
j_call: TRBJ1-2
v_call: TRBV5-1
clone_size: -
d_call: -

cdr3_aa: CASSPSPGNRGYGYTF
cdr3_nt: TGTGCCAGCAGCCCTAGCCCCGGGAACAGGGGATATGGCTACACCTTC
j_call: TRBJ1-2
v_call: TRBV7-2
clone_size: many
d_call: TRBD1

cdr3_aa: CASSPDSGPSNTEAFF
cdr3_nt: TGCGCCAGCAGCCCGGACTCGGGGCCCTCGAACACTGAAGCTTTCTTT
j_call: TRBJ1-1
v_call: TRBV5-1
clone_size: few
d_call: -

cdr3_aa: CASSPLEYQETQYF
cdr3_nt: TGTGCCAGCAGTCCTCTAGAGTACCAAGAGACCCAGTACTTC
j_call: TRBJ2-5
v_call: TRBV12-3/TRBV12-4
clone_size: -
d_call: -

cdr3_aa: CASSVDLASDTQYF
cdr3_nt: TGTGCCAGCAGCGTTGACCTAGCAAGTGATACGCAGTATTTT
j_call: TRBJ2-3
v_call: TRBV9
clone_size: -
d_call: -

cdr3_aa: CASTISRGGYEQYF
cdr3_nt: TGTGCCAGCACCATCTCTCGGGGGGGCTACGAGCAGTACTTC
j_call: TRBJ2-7
v_call: TRBV7-2
clone_size: few
d_call: TRBD2

cdr3_aa: CATLDRGTGELFF
cdr3_nt: TGTGCCACCCTGGACAGGGGCACCGGGGAGCTGTTTTTT
j_call: TRBJ2-2
v_call: TRBV12-3/TRBV12-4
clone_size: -
d_call: TRBD1

cdr3_aa: CASSVLTGVNTEAFF
cdr3_nt: TGCGCCAGCAGCGTATTGACAGGGGTGAACACTGAAGCTTTCTTT
j_call: TRBJ1-1
v_call: TRBV5-1
clone_size: -
d_call: TRBD1

cdr3_aa: CSARVPRGTVNTGELFF
cdr3_nt: TGCAGTGCTAGAGTTCCGCGAGGGACAGTGAACACCGGGGAGCTGTTTTTT
j_call: TRBJ2-2
v_call: TRBV20-1
clone_size: -
d_call: TRBD1

cdr3_aa: CSARRSGPVDEQFF
cdr3_nt: TGCAGTGCTAGAAGGTCGGGACCTGTGGATGAGCAGTTCTTC
j_call: TRBJ2-1
v_call: TRBV20-1
clone_size: many
d_call: -

cdr3_aa: CASRRPDGGPYEQYF
cdr3_nt: TGCGCCAGCCGCCGGCCCGACGGGGGGCCGTACGAGCAGTACTTC
j_call: TRBJ2-7
v_call: TRBV5-1
clone_size: many
d_call: -

cdr3_aa: CASRPGANSYEQYF
cdr3_nt: TGTGCCAGCAGGCCTGGGGCGAACTCCTACGAGCAGTACTTC
j_call: TRBJ2-7
v_call: TRBV12-3/TRBV12-4
clone_size: -
d_call: -